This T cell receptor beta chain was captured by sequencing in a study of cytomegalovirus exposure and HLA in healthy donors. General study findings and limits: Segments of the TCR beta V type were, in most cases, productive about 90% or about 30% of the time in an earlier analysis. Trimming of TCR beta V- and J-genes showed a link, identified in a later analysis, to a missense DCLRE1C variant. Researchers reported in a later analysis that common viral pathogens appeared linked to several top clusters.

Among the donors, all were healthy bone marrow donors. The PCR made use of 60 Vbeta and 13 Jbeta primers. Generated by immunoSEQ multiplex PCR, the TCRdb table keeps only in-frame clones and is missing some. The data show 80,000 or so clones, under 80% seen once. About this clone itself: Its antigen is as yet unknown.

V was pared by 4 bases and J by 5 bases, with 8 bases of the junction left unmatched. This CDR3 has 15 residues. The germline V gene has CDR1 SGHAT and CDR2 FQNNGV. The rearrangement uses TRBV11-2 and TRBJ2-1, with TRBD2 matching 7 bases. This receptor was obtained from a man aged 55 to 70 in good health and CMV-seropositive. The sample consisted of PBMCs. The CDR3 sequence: CASSSGAGTHNEQFF. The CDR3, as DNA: TGTGCCAGCAGCTCTGGAGCGGGGACCCACAATGAGCAGTTCTTC.